Listed here is a single TCR beta chain. Its antigen is as yet unknown. PCR amplification relied on 60 Vbeta primers (plus 13 Jbeta primers). Here immunoSEQ multiplex PCR was the method, and the copy in TCRdb shows in-frame clones only, minus some. The sample holds 69,000 or so clones, more than 75% seen once. The V end lost 0 bases, the J end lost 0 bases, and 9 bases lay between the germline ends. The CDR3 loop spans 15 amino acids. Germline values: CDR1 SGDLS, CDR2 YYNGEE. The data were taken from a study of cytomegalovirus exposure and HLA in healthy donors. Study observations and caveats: In a later analysis, productive TCRs from donors in an Asian-associated ancestry cluster reportedly carried fewer N-insertions than the cohort mean. Cytomegalovirus status was reportedly diagnosed by the classifier with high specificity and sensitivity. Rare TCR sequences predominated, though certain public TCRs were found in many donors. Roughly uniform sequencing depth across donors was assumed, possibly incorrectly.

V usage is TRBV9 and J usage is TRBJ1-1; D uncertain. This receptor was identified in a man aged 18 to 30 in good health and CMV-seronegative. Input material: PBMCs. The CDR3 bases are TGTGCCAGCAGCGTAGCTACGGGGTTGAACACTGAAGCTTTCTTT. Residues: CASSVATGLNTEAFF.